Below, 6 T cell receptor beta chains from the same sample are listed, as sequenced in a study of cytomegalovirus exposure and HLA in healthy donors. In the PCR, 60 Vbeta and 13 Jbeta primers were used. Profiling relied on immunoSEQ multiplex PCR, and the TCRdb table lists in-frame clones only, not all of them. Among under 150,000 clones listed, 80% to 90% were seen once. What was sequenced was PBMCs. The source is a woman aged 40 to 50 in good health and CMV-seropositive.

This clone was seen a few times. V gene TRBV6-1 combines with J gene TRBJ1-5; maybe TRBD1 (6 bases). From germline, CDR1 is MNHNS and CDR2 SASEGT. CDR3 length: 14 amino acids. Deletions cut 5 bases from V and 1 base from J, with 9 bases between. CDR3 sequence: CASSWQGSNQPQHF. For the CDR3, the DNA is TGTGCCAGCAGTTGGCAGGGGAGCAATCAGCCCCAGCATTTT.

V and J are TRBV4-3 and TRBJ1-4; D gene unclear. V was clipped by 0 bases and J by 8 bases, with 13 bases between them. This CDR3 region has 15 residues. CDR1 is LGHNA, CDR2 YSLEER, per germline. The CDR3 DNA reads TGCGCCAGCAGCCAAGATTTCGGAGAAAAGGAAAAACTGTTTTTT. This sequence encodes CASSQDFGEKEKLFF.

V is TRBV6-5 and J is TRBJ1-5; a weak D match, TRBD1 (6 bases). Germline CDR1 reads MNHEY; CDR2 reads SVGAGI. V was shortened by 2 bases and J by 6 bases, with 11 bases between the two germline ends. There are 14 residues in the CDR3. CDR3 protein: CASSYGQKGQPQHF. The CDR3 region has the DNA TGTGCCAGCAGTTACGGACAGAAAGGTCAGCCCCAGCATTTT.

The CDR3 reads CASRRGRNTEAFF. DNA for the CDR3: TGTGCCAGTAGAAGAGGTCGGAACACTGAAGCTTTCTTT. J is TRBJ1-1 and V is TRBV19, with D hard to call. The V and J ends lost 6 bases and 1 base respectively, with 9 bases between them. The CDR3 has 13 amino acids. CDR1 LNHDA and CDR2 SQIVND come from the germline V gene (reference sequence).

Only a few counts were recorded for this clone. This chain's CDR3 is CAISGTSPTDTQYF. The CDR3 DNA is TGTGCCATCTCCGGGACTAGTCCGACAGATACGCAGTATTTT. The rearrangement joins TRBV10-3 to TRBJ2-3; 8 bases map to TRBD2. Germline loops: CDR1 ENHRY, CDR2 SYGVKD. After removal of 8 bases from V and 3 bases from J, the junction contained 7 bases not matched to a gene. This CDR3 is built from 14 residues.

The chain is built from TRBV28 and TRBJ1-5; the D gene is possibly TRBD1 (5 bases). The V end was cut by 8 bases, the J end by 3 bases, with 17 bases between. Germline-derived CDR1 and CDR2 are MDHEN and SYDVKM. This CDR3 is built from 15 residues. CDR3 in amino acids: CASLPRPGNNQPQHF. CDR3 coding DNA: TGTGCCAGCCTACCTAGGCCAGGGAACAATCAGCCCCAGCATTTT.